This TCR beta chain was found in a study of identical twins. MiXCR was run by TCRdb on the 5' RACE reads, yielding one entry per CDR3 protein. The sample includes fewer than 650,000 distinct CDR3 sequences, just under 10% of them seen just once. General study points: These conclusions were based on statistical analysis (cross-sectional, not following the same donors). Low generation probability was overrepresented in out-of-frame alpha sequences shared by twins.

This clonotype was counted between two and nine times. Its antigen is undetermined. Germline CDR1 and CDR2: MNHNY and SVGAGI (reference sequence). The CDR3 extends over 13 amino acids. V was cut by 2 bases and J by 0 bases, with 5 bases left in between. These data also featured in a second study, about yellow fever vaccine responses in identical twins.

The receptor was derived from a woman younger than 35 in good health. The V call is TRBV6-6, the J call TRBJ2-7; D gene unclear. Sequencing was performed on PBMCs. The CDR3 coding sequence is TGTGCCAGCAGTTACCTCTACTCCTACGAGCAGTACTTC. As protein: CASSYLYSYEQYF.